These 18 T cell receptor beta chains originate from one sample sequenced in a study of cytomegalovirus exposure and HLA in healthy donors. Assay: immunoSEQ multiplex PCR; the TCRdb copy retains only in-frame clones and omits some. The profile covers tens of thousands of clones, with around 95% appearing a single time and approximately 0.69% taken by the ten largest. The sequencing input was PBMCs. Receptors originate from a woman younger than 30 in good health and CMV-seronegative.

This chain uses TRBV6-4 with TRBJ2-2; 7 nucleotides agree with TRBD2. Germline V gene lookup returns CDR1 MRHNA and CDR2 SNTAGT. The CDR3 spans 15 residues. The V and J ends lost 3 bases and 1 base, in that order; junction bases with no gene match: 2. The CDR3, as DNA: TGTGCCAGCAGTGAGGTAGCGGGGAACACCGGGGAGCTGTTTTTT. It encodes CASSEVAGNTGELFF.

J is TRBJ1-4 and V is TRBV7-2; TRBD1 aligns across 9 bases. V dropped 5 bases and J dropped 4; count of bases not matched to a gene: 8. The germline V gene has CDR1 SGHTA and CDR2 FQGNSA. This CDR3 has 16 residues. The DNA for the CDR3 is TGTGCCAGCAGCGCACAGGGGGCGTATGGTAATGAAAAACTGTTTTTT. It codes for CASSAQGAYGNEKLFF.

The genes are TRBV6-5 and TRBJ2-6; perhaps TRBD1 as D (5 bases). The length of the CDR3 is 15 residues. Per the germline V gene, CDR1 is MNHEY and CDR2 is SVGAGI. With 2 bases removed from V and 0 bases from J, the gap between germline ends came to 5 bases. The CDR3 sequence: CASSYGHSGANVLTF. CDR3 coding DNA: TGTGCCAGCAGTTACGGACACTCTGGGGCCAACGTCCTGACTTTC.

V usage is TRBV28 and J usage is TRBJ2-1, with 9 bases identical to TRBD2. V gave up 4 bases and J gave up 8 bases; unmatched junction bases: 6. This CDR3 comprises 14 residues. CDR1 and CDR2 (germline): MDHEN, SYDVKM. DNA of the CDR3: TGTGCCAGCAGTTCTCTAGCGGGATCCCATGAGCAGTTCTTC. The encoded protein is CASSSLAGSHEQFF.

The chain is built from TRBV6-5 and TRBJ1-1; 9 nucleotides match TRBD1. V dropped 0 bases and J dropped 3; count of bases not matched to a gene: 2. The CDR3 is 15 amino acids. CDR1 MNHEY and CDR2 SVGAGI come from the germline V gene. This CDR3 reads CASSYSRQGDTEAFF. The CDR3 nucleotides are TGTGCCAGCAGTTACTCGAGACAGGGGGACACTGAAGCTTTCTTT.

The chain carries TRBV7-8 and TRBJ2-7; 8 nucleotides line up with TRBD1. Germline lookup yields CDR1 SGHVS and CDR2 FQNEAQ. With 4 bases clipped from V and 0 bases from J, the junction kept 5 bases outside the gene matches. CDR3 size: 15 residues. The DNA of the CDR3 is TGTGCCAGCAGCTCTGGACAGGGCGCCTCCTACGAGCAGTACTTC. It translates to CASSSGQGASYEQYF.

This chain uses TRBV4-3 with TRBJ1-2, with 9 nucleotides matching TRBD1. The trim removed 1 base at V and 6 bases at J, leaving 6 bases unmatched. Germline V gene lookup returns CDR1 LGHNA and CDR2 YSLEER. The CDR3 spans 15 residues. The CDR3: CASSQAGGQGHGYTF. CDR3 coding DNA: TGCGCCAGCAGCCAAGCAGGTGGACAGGGGCATGGCTACACCTTC.

The rearrangement uses TRBV5-1 and TRBJ1-4; D may be TRBD1 (5 bases). Trimming left V 3 bases short and J 6 bases short, with 15 bases between. The CDR3 extends over 15 amino acids. Germline V gene sequence: CDR1 SGHRS, CDR2 YFSETQ. The CDR3 nucleotides read TGCGCCAGCAGCTGGGGGGGAGGCTGGGATGAAAAACTGTTTTTT. It translates to CASSWGGGWDEKLFF.

The chain is built from TRBV7-9 and TRBJ2-5; D uncertain. Germline CDR1 and CDR2: SEHNR and FQNEAQ (reference sequence). The V end lost 4 bases, the J end lost 5 bases, and 14 bases lay between the germline ends. The CDR3 sequence is 14 residues long. The CDR3 DNA is TGTGCCAGCAGCTCCAGCAGTCCACAGGAGACCCAGTACTTC. Translated: CASSSSSPQETQYF.

This chain joins TRBV19 and TRBJ2-2; 7 nucleotides match TRBD1. Germline values: CDR1 LNHDA, CDR2 SQIVND (reference sequence). The trim removed 11 bases at V and 7 bases at J, leaving 19 bases unmatched. There are 16 residues in the CDR3. The CDR3 spells CASQGVEKSEVGELFF. Here the CDR3 DNA reads TGTGCCTCCCAGGGGGTAGAAAAATCGGAAGTCGGGGAGCTGTTTTTT.

V and J are TRBV15 and TRBJ1-1; tentatively, D is TRBD1 (5 bases). The CDR3 totals 18 residues. V gave up 1 base and J gave up 3 bases, with 21 bases separating them. Germline V CDR1 and CDR2: LNHNV, YYDKDF (reference sequence). The CDR3 sequence is CATSRAKPGLGRHTEAFF. The CDR3 nucleotides are TGTGCCACCAGCAGAGCAAAACCGGGACTCGGACGTCACACTGAAGCTTTCTTT.

The rearrangement links TRBV10-1 to TRBJ2-5, with 9 positions matching TRBD2. With 5 bases clipped from V and 4 bases from J, the junction kept 2 bases outside the gene matches. CDR3 length: 13 amino acids. Per germline, CDR1 WNHNN and CDR2 SYGVQD (reference sequence). This CDR3 is CASSPGLAETQYF. In nucleotides, the CDR3 is TGCGCCAGCAGTCCGGGACTAGCAGAGACCCAGTACTTC.

This CDR3 reads CSAPGSEAFF. The CDR3 DNA is TGCAGTGCCCCCGGTTCCGAAGCTTTCTTT. The rearrangement uses TRBV20-1 and TRBJ1-1; D remains ambiguous. The CDR3 consists of 10 residues. V was clipped by 6 bases and J by 8 bases, with 10 bases between them. Per the germline V gene, CDR1 is DFQATT and CDR2 is SNEGSKA (reference sequence).

The J gene is TRBJ2-6, the V gene TRBV4-3, with 8 bases that match TRBD1. The CDR3 spans 18 residues. After removal of 4 bases from V and 4 bases from J, the junction contained 12 bases not matched to a gene. Germline V gene lookup returns CDR1 LGHNA and CDR2 YSLEER. The CDR3 protein is CASSPVDRAASGANVLTF. DNA for the CDR3: TGCGCCAGCAGCCCAGTGGACAGGGCCGCGTCCGGGGCCAACGTCCTGACTTTC.

To note about this clone: Sequence at one end of the junction differs from germline and may be a read error. This sequence joins TRBV27 and TRBJ1-6; TRBD1 aligns across 7 bases. CDR3 size: 15 residues. Germline V lookup: CDR1 MNHEY, CDR2 SMNVEV (reference sequence). The CDR3 loop reads CASSVSTGLGSPLHF. Written as DNA, the CDR3 is TGTGCCAGCAGTGTATCGACAGGGCTAGGATCACCCCTCCACTTT.

The chain uses TRBV7-2 and TRBJ1-4; D unresolved. The V end was cut by 0 bases, the J end by 5 bases, with 13 bases between. The CDR3 is 16 amino acids. The germline V gene encodes CDR1 SGHTA and CDR2 FQGNSA. The chain's CDR3 is CASSLAVTAVNEKLFF. Here the CDR3 DNA reads TGTGCCAGCAGCTTAGCGGTTACAGCGGTAAATGAAAAACTGTTTTTT. The whole variable domain, remainder taken from reference TRBV7-2 and TRBJ1-4, is GAGVSQSPSNKVTEKGKDVELRCDPISGHTALYWYRQSLGQGLEFLIYFQGNSAPDKSGLPSDRFSAERTGGSVSTLTIQRTQQEDSAVYLCASSLAVTAVNEKLFFGSGTQLSVL.

The chain links TRBV15 to TRBJ2-5, with 7 positions matching TRBD1. V lost 0 bases, J lost 2 bases, and 6 bases stayed unmatched. The CDR3 runs 16 residues. CDR1 is LNHNV, CDR2 YYDKDF, per germline (reference sequence). CDR3 nucleotides: TGTGCCACCAGCAGAGAACGGGACAGAGTACAAGAGACCCAGTACTTC. Translated, it gives CATSRERDRVQETQYF.

On this clone itself: Other nucleotide sequences from this sample produce the same CDR3. This chain connects TRBV9 to TRBJ2-7; the D gene is possibly TRBD1 (6 bases). Germline V gene sequence: CDR1 SGDLS, CDR2 YYNGEE. Trimming pared 2 bases from V and 0 bases from J, leaving 9 bases between. CDR3 length: 14 amino acids. The CDR3 protein is CASSVGQSSYEQYF. In nucleotides, the CDR3 is TGTGCCAGCAGCGTCGGACAGAGCTCCTACGAGCAGTACTTC.